The entry that follows covers one T cell receptor beta chain sequence. Its cognate antigen is unknown. Unique molecular identifiers were built into the TCR beta cDNA libraries. The T cell input of about 0.85 to 10 million gave roughly 0.5 million cDNA molecules. TCRdb independently ran MiXCR on the PCR reads; one entry per CDR3 protein. The sample carries a few hundred thousand distinct CDR3 sequences, over 30% recorded once. The sample belongs to a study of post-analysis software for immune sequencing data. Study-level background: Included courses were relapsing-remitting and secondary progressive multiple sclerosis; progressive-relapsing multiple sclerosis was also included. General study results and limits: Roughly five TRBV segments, including TRBV5-6, TRBV5-1 and TRBV20-1, were more frequent in patients than controls. Compared with controls, patients showed significantly lower normalized Chao1 diversity.

Germline V gives CDR1 LGHDT, CDR2 YNNKEL (reference sequence). V lost 1 base and J 5 bases, leaving 6 bases between the germline ends. The CDR3 runs to 12 residues. V gene TRBV3-1 combines with J gene TRBJ2-7, with D perhaps TRBD1 or TRBD2 (5 bases each). The sequence was obtained from a girl aged 2 to 9 with multiple sclerosis. Sequenced sample: blood. The CDR3 loop is CASSQAGHEQYF. Written as DNA, the CDR3 is TGTGCCAGCAGCCAAGCGGGACACGAGCAGTACTTC.